Listed below are T cell receptor beta chains from one sample, sequenced in a study of blood T cell repertoires in COVID-19. Profiling relied on immunoSEQ multiplex PCR, and the TCRdb table lists in-frame clones only, not all of them. This sample has approximately 180,000 clones; 70% to 90% occur once, and the top ten carry 3% to 3.5%. The specimen was peripheral blood. These receptors came from a man aged 60 to 75 with acute or convalescent COVID-19. CDR3s include the opening cysteine and the closing phenylalanine or tryptophan. The D gene is left open where the match is weak. The size field is filled for only some rows; it gives once, few, many or a size class.

TRBJ2-2	.	TRBV10-1	TRBD2	TGCGCCAGAGGACTAGCGGGACTTTACACCGGGGAGCTGTTTTTT	CARGLAGLYTGELFF
TRBJ1-1	.	TRBV28	.	TGTGCCAGCAGCTCTTTGACTGAAGCTTTCTTT	CASSSLTEAFF
TRBJ2-1	.	TRBV5-1	TRBD2	TGCGCCAGCAGCCTGAGCACTAGCGGGATGGGCGAGCAGTTCTTC	CASSLSTSGMGEQFF
TRBJ1-4	.	TRBV28	.	TGTGCCAGCTCCCCGGGGTCAACGCAACGTGAAAAACTGTTTTTT	CASSPGSTQREKLFF
TRBJ2-2	.	TRBV19	.	TGTGCCAGTACCCAGGAGGGGGCGAGGAACACCGGGGAGCTGTTTTTT	CASTQEGARNTGELFF
TRBJ1-1	.	TRBV7-8	.	TGTGCCAGCAGCTCTGGGGGCGGTGAAGCTTTCTTT	CASSSGGGEAFF
TRBJ2-1	.	TRBV19	.	TGTGCCAGTAGTATGGGGGAGGATCTCCGCAATGAGCAGTTCTTC	CASSMGEDLRNEQFF
TRBJ2-7	.	TRBV5-1	TRBD2	TGCGCCAGCAGACTAGCGACAACCGCCTACGAGCAGTACTTC	CASRLATTAYEQYF
TRBJ1-5	.	TRBV21-1	.	TGTGCCAGCAGCAAAAACAGGGGAGGTAATCAGCCCCAGCATTTT	CASSKNRGGNQPQHF
TRBJ2-1	.	TRBV6-4	TRBD2	TGTGCCAGCAGTGAGGAAGCGGGAGCTTACAATGAGCAGTTCTTC	CASSEEAGAYNEQFF
TRBJ1-3	.	TRBV7-2	.	TGTGCCAGCAGGTTGCTCCCGGGAGGGATTGGAAACACCATATATTTT	CASRLLPGGIGNTIYF
TRBJ2-2	once	TRBV6-5	.	.	CANPKAGSCFF
TRBJ1-1	.	TRBV7-2	.	TGTGCCAGCAGCTTAGGACAGTATGAAGCTTTCTTT	CASSLGQYEAFF
TRBJ2-3	few	TRBV11-2	TRBD1	TGTGCCAGCAGCTCACGGGACAGGTCAACAGATACGCAGTATTTT	CASSSRDRSTDTQYF
TRBJ2-2	.	TRBV4-1	TRBD1	TGCGCCAGCAGCAGTCTGACAGGGATGAACACCGGGGAGCTGTTTTTT	CASSSLTGMNTGELFF
TRBJ2-7	.	TRBV6-5	.	TGTGCCAGCAGTCAAAACAGGGTAACAGAGCAGTACTTC	CASSQNRVTEQYF
TRBJ1-3	.	TRBV7-2	.	TGTGCCAGCAGCTTAGAGCCGGGCCGGAGGAGCACCATATATTTT	CASSLEPGRRSTIYF
TRBJ2-1	.	TRBV7-9	TRBD1	TGTGCCAGCAGCTTAGCGTCGCAGGGGGCGATCTTC	CASSLASQGAIF
TRBJ2-7	.	TRBV7-6	TRBD2	TGTGCCAGCAGCCTGACTAGCGGGAGGACCTACGAGCAGTACTTC	CASSLTSGRTYEQYF
TRBJ2-1	.	TRBV18	.	TGTGCCAGCTCACCACCATCCAGGGGCGGGAATGAGCAGTTCTTC	CASSPPSRGGNEQFF
TRBJ1-4	.	TRBV7-9	TRBD1	TGTGCCAGCAGTTTGGGACAGGGGAATGAAAAACTGTTTTTT	CASSLGQGNEKLFF
TRBJ2-2	.	TRBV6-1	TRBD2	TGTGCCAGCAGTGATAGCGGGAGGGTGAACACCGGGGAGCTGTTTTTT	CASSDSGRVNTGELFF
TRBJ2-3	.	TRBV28	TRBD1	TGTGCCAGCAATCCCGGACAGGGGAGGTTCAGAGATACGCAGTATTTT	CASNPGQGRFRDTQYF
TRBJ1-6	.	TRBV28	.	TGTGCCAGCAGCCTGGGGGGGAGGCGTTCGGATTCACCCCTCCACTTT	CASSLGGRRSDSPLHF
TRBJ2-5	.	TRBV6-4	TRBD2	TGTGCTTTCCTTCGCGGGAGGGTTCTCCAAGAGACCCAGTACTTC	CAFLRGRVLQETQYF
TRBJ2-2	.	TRBV19	.	TGTGCCAGTAGTCGATGGGAGCCCACCGGGGAGCTGTTTTTT	CASSRWEPTGELFF
TRBJ2-5	.	TRBV25-1	.	TGTGCCAACCTGACTCTAGAAAGGACCCAGTACTTC	CANLTLERTQYF
TRBJ2-7	.	TRBV5-1	TRBD1	TGCGCCAGCAGCTTGCGACAGGGGCTACCCTACGAGCAGTACTTC	CASSLRQGLPYEQYF
TRBJ2-2	.	TRBV19	.	TGTGCCAGTAGTCCAGGGTCCAGGGGGGCCGGGGAGCTGTTTTTT	CASSPGSRGAGELFF
TRBJ2-5	.	TRBV5-1	.	TGCGCCAGCAGCCTGAGCCTACCCCAAGAGACCCAGTACTTC	CASSLSLPQETQYF
TRBJ1-2	.	TRBV6-5	.	TGTGCCAGCAGTTACTGGGGGGTAGGGGCTAACTATGGCTACACCTTC	CASSYWGVGANYGYTF
TRBJ2-3	once	TRBV4-2	TRBD2	TGTGCCAGCAGCCAAGATTCTACTAGCGGGGTCACAGATACGCAGTATTTT	CASSQDSTSGVTDTQYF
TRBJ2-7	.	TRBV12-3/TRBV12-4	.	TGTGCCAGCAGTTCCTGGGGGCCAAGCGAGCAGTACTTC	CASSSWGPSEQYF
TRBJ2-7	.	TRBV7-2	TRBD2	TGTGCCAGCAGTCCAACTAGCGGGAGGTCGCCCGAGCAGTACTTC	CASSPTSGRSPEQYF
TRBJ2-3	.	TRBV27	.	TGTGCCAGCAGTTTATCGGCAGGTTTCCTCACAGATACGCAGTATTTT	CASSLSAGFLTDTQYF
TRBJ1-2	once	TRBV7-8	TRBD1	TGTGCCAGCAGCGGGACAGTTAACTATGGCTACACCTTC	CASSGTVNYGYTF